This TCR beta chain was sequenced during a study of STAT3 mutations in large granular lymphocyte leukemia. Study information: Over half of T-LGLL patients had one or more immunosuppressive regimens.

Overall study findings and caveats: At least one immunodominant TCR beta clonotype appeared in every T-cell large granular lymphocyte leukemia patient. All newly emerging clones after therapy were STAT3 wild type. In several patients, dominant TCR clone burden exceeded STAT3 mutant burden, suggesting STAT3 mutation arose secondarily.

Measured with immunoSEQ multiplex PCR; TCRdb has only the in-frame clones, and not every one. Counted here are more than 15,000 clones, 92% occurring once; the ten biggest clones make up approximately 42%. Trimming shortened V by 2 bases and J by 3 bases, and 26 bases separated the two germline ends. The CDR3 totals 20 residues. Germline V gives CDR1 MNHEY, CDR2 SMNVEV (reference sequence). In regard to this clone: What it binds is not known.

The sample consisted of peripheral blood mononuclear cells. This chain uses TRBV27 with TRBJ1-5; D may be TRBD1 (5 bases). The receptor's source is a man aged 60 to 69 with T-cell large granular lymphocyte leukemia. Some clones in this sample may be carry-over from other donors' samples. Written as DNA, the CDR3 is TGTGCCAGCAGTTTAAGAGGCAGGGATACGGGCGGTTCCTCCAATCAGCCCCAGCATTTT. This encodes CASSLRGRDTGGSSNQPQHF.